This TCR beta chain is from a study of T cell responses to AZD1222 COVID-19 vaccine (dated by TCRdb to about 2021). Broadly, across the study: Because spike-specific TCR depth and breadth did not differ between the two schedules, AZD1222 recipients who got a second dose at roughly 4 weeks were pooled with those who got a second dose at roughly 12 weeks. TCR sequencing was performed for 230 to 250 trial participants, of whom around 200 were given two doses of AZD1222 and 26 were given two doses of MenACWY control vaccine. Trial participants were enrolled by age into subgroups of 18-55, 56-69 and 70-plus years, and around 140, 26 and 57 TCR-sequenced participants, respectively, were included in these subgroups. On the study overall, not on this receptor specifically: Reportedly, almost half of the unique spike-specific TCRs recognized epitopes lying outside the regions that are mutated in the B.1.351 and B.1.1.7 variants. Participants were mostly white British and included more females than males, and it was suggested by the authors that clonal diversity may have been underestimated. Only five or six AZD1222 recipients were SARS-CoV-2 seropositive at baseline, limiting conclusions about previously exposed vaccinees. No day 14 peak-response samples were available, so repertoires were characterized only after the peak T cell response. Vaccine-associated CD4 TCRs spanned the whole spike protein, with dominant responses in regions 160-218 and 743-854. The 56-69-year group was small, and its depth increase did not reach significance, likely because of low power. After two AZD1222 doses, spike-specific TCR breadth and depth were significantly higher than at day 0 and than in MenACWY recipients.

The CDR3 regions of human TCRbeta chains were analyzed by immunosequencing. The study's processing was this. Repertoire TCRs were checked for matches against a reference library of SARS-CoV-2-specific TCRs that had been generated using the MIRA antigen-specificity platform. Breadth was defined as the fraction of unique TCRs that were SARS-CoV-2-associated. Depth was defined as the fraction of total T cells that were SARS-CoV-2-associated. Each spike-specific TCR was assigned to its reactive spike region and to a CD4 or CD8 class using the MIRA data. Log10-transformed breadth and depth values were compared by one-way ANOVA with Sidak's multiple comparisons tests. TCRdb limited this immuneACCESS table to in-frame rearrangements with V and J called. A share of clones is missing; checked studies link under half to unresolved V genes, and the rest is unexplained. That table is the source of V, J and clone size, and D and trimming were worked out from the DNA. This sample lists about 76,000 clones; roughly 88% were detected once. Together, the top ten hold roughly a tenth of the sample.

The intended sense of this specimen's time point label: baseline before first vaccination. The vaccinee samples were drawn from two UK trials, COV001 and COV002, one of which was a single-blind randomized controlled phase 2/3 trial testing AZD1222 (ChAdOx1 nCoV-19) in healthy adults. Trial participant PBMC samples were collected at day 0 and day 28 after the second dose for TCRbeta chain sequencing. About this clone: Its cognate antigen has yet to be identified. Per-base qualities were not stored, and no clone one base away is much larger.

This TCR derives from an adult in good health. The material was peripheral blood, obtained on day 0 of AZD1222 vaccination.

The CDR3: CASTVNELTPLHF. DNA sequence: TGTGCCAGCACCGTCAACGAACTCACACCCCTCCACTTT. This chain joins TRBV27 to TRBJ1-6; the D gene remains uncertain. The germline V gene (reference sequence) provides CDR1 MNHEY and CDR2 SMNVEV. The CDR3 runs 13 amino acids, cysteine and phenylalanine included. Of the read, only the CDR3 DNA is kept; its 39 bases are in frame from base 1. V sheds 7 bases and J sheds 11 bases, leaving 15 bases between their ends.